The 6 T cell receptor beta chains presented below share a single source sample, sequenced in a study of cytomegalovirus exposure and HLA in healthy donors. Primers for the PCR totalled 60 Vbeta and 13 Jbeta. The data were produced by immunoSEQ multiplex PCR, yet TCRdb's version contains in-frame clones alone and is incomplete. The table records 200,000 to 300,000 clones, approximately 81% of them present only once. Sequencing was performed on PBMCs. These TCRs come from a girl aged 2-15 years in good health and CMV-seronegative.

The V call is TRBV6-5, the J call TRBJ2-7; 8 bases fit TRBD2. CDR1 is MNHEY, CDR2 SVGAGI, per germline. This CDR3 has 14 residues. The V gene end was trimmed by 8 bases and the J gene end by 3 bases; junction bases not matched to a gene: 9. CDR3 coding DNA: TGTGCCAGCGGTATAGATAGCGGGATCTACGAGCAGTACTTC. It encodes CASGIDSGIYEQYF.

The V and J genes are TRBV4-1 and TRBJ2-2; TRBD1 agrees at 7 bases. This CDR3 is built from 16 residues. From germline, CDR1 is MGHRA and CDR2 YSYEKL. The trim removed 3 bases at V and 1 base at J, leaving 5 bases unmatched. CDR3 sequence reads: CASSHGYRGNTGELFF. The CDR3 DNA reads TGCGCCAGCAGCCATGGGTACAGGGGGAACACCGGGGAGCTGTTTTTT.

The gene calls are TRBV7-3 and TRBJ1-1, with D maybe TRBD1 (6 bases). Germline V gene lookup returns CDR1 SGHTA and CDR2 FQGTGA. The CDR3 runs to 15 residues. V was pared by 5 bases and J by 0 bases, with 13 bases between. CDR3 coding DNA: TGTGCCAGCAGCCCTCAAGGGGGAGTGAACACTGAAGCTTTCTTT. Translating gives CASSPQGGVNTEAFF.

The chain links TRBV28 to TRBJ2-7; 8 positions agree with TRBD1. V lost 2 bases and J lost 3; bases outside the gene matches: 6. The germline V gene has CDR1 MDHEN and CDR2 SYDVKM. The CDR3 is made up of 15 amino acids. This CDR3 reads CASSLPGQAHYEQYF. Written as DNA, the CDR3 is TGTGCCAGCAGTTTACCGGGACAGGCCCACTACGAGCAGTACTTC.

The V call is TRBV2, the J call TRBJ1-5, with 7 bases lining up with TRBD1. V gave up 4 bases and J gave up 0 bases; unmatched junction bases: 3. Germline CDR1 is SNHLY and CDR2 is FYNNEI. CDR3 length: 15 amino acids. The DNA for the CDR3 is TGTGCCAGCAGTGCAGGGGGGTATAGCAATCAGCCCCAGCATTTT. Translated: CASSAGGYSNQPQHF.

The chain employs TRBV6-1 and TRBJ1-2; 9 nucleotides line up with TRBD1. Germline loops: CDR1 MNHNS, CDR2 SASEGT. Unmatched junction bases numbered 5, after V lost 2 bases and J lost 4 bases. The CDR3 loop spans 15 amino acids. As DNA, the CDR3 is TGTGCCAGCAGTGAACAGACAGGGGGGACCTATGGCTACACCTTC. Translating it yields CASSEQTGGTYGYTF.